This T cell receptor (beta chain) appears in the sequencing data of a study of spatial heterogeneity in lung cancer. Study-level information: Samples came from around 70 TRACERx patients with untreated early-stage lung cancer.

Germline assignment: CDR1 LNHDA and CDR2 SQIVND (reference sequence). There are 16 residues in the CDR3. V shed 3 bases and J shed 0 bases, with 12 bases lying between them. Described time point: blood at routine non-recurrence follow-up after resection. Extraction of whole RNA from tumor, nontumor lung or frozen PBMC preceded unsorted sequencing. TCRdb reprocessed the 5' RACE reads with MiXCR, giving one entry per CDR3 protein. Of fewer than 100,000 distinct CDR3 sequences in the sample, just under 20% were seen once. This receptor was taken from a male donor with early-stage non-small cell lung cancer. This rearrangement joins TRBV19 to TRBJ1-3, with D tentatively TRBD1 (5 bases). The sample was PBMCs, taken at follow-up. The CDR3 DNA reads TGTGCCAGTAGTATCCGTGGGACTGCCTCTGGAAACACCATATATTTT. Protein: CASSIRGTASGNTIYF.